This TCR beta chain was documented in a study of OX40 agonist ivuxolimab in advanced cancers. Patients with a history of autoimmune disease or on systemic immunosuppression were excluded. The length of the CDR3 is 16 residues. V was pared by 0 bases and J by 3 bases, with 16 bases between. Germline values: CDR1 SGDLS, CDR2 YYNGEE. The method was immunoSEQ multiplex PCR; TCRdb's version includes in-frame clones alone and lacks a portion of them. This table has some 62,000 clones, 85% appearing once. About this clone: What it recognizes is unknown.

Study-level points and caveats: Expanded clones were, on average, more numerous in CD8+ T cells than in CD4+.

This TCR was recovered from an adult with an advanced solid tumor such as melanoma, head and neck, liver or kidney cancer. J is TRBJ2-7 and V is TRBV9; no reliable D call. Sequenced here: CD4+ or CD8+ T cells sorted from blood, sampled in a trial of the OX40 agonist ivuxolimab. The CDR3 region has the DNA TGTGCCAGCAGCGTAGAGTATGATGGGCACATCTACGAGCAGTACTTC. Its translation: CASSVEYDGHIYEQYF.